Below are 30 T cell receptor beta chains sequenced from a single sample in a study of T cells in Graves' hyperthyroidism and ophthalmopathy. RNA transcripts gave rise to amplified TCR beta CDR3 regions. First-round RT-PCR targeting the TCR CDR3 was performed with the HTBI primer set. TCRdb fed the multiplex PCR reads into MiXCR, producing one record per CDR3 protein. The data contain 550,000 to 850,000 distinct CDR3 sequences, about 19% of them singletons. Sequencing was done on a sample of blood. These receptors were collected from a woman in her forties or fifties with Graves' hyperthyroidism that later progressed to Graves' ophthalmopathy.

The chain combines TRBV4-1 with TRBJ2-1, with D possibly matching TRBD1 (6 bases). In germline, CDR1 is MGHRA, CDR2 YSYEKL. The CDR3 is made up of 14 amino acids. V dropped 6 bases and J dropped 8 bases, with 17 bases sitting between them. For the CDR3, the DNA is TGCGCCAGCAGGGGGATAACAGGGTATCATGAGCAGTTCTTC. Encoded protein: CASRGITGYHEQFF.

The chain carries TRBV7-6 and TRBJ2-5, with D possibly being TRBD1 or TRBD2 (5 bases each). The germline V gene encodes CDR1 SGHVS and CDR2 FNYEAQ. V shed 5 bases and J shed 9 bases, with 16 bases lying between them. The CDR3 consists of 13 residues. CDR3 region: CASSPPDGTAQYF. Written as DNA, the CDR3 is TGTGCCAGCAGCCCCCCGGACGGGACGGCCCAGTACTTC.

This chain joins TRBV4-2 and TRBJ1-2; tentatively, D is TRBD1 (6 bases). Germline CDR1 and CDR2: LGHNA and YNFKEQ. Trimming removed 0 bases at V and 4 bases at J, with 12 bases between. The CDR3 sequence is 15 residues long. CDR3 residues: CASSQDVTGLYGYTF. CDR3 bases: TGTGCCAGCAGCCAAGATGTCACAGGGCTCTATGGCTACACCTTC.

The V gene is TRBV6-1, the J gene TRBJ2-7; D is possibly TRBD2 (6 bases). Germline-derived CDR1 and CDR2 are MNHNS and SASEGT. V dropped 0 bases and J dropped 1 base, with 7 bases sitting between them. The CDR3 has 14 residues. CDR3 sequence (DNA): TGTGCCAGCAGTGAAGCGCGGGGTTCCTACGAGCAGTACTTC. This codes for CASSEARGSYEQYF.

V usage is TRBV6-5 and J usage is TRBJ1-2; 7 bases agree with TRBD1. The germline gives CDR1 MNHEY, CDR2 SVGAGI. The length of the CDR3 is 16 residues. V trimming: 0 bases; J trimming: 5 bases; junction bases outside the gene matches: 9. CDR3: CASSYSVTGVRYGYTF. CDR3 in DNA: TGTGCCAGCAGTTACTCGGTTACAGGGGTTAGATATGGCTACACCTTC.

The CDR3: CAISDDTGQGGGYTF. For the CDR3, the DNA is TGTGCCATCAGTGACGATACCGGACAGGGTGGCGGCTACACCTTC. The chain recombines TRBV10-3 with TRBJ1-2; 8 bases map to TRBD1. V lost 3 bases, J lost 8 bases, and 11 bases stayed unmatched. The germline V gene has CDR1 ENHRY and CDR2 SYGVKD. The CDR3 is 15 amino acids.

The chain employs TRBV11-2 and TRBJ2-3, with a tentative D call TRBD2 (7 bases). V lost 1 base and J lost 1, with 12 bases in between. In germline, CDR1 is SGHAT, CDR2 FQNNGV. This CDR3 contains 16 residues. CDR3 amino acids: CASSLGWGGRTDTQYF. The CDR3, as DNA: TGTGCCAGCAGCTTAGGCTGGGGGGGGCGCACAGATACGCAGTATTTT.

CDR3 sequence (DNA): TGCAGTGCTAGAGATCTGGCAGGCTCGAGCCAAGAGACCCAGTACTTC. It is translated as CSARDLAGSSQETQYF. The chain links TRBV20-1 to TRBJ2-5; the D is unclear. Germline CDR1 reads DFQATT; CDR2 reads SNEGSKA (reference sequence). V was pared by 0 bases and J by 1 base, with 15 bases between. The CDR3 has 16 amino acids.

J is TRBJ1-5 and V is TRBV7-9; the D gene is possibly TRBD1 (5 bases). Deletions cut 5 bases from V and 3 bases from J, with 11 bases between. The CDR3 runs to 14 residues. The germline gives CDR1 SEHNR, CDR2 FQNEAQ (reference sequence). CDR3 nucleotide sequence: TGTGCCAGCAGCGACGGGACGGCCAATCAGCCCCAGCATTTT. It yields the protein CASSDGTANQPQHF. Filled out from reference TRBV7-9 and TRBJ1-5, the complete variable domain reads DTGVSQNPRHKITKRGQNVTFRCDPISEHNRLYWYRQTLGQGPEFLTYFQNEAQLEKSRLLSDRFSAERPKGSFSTLEIQRTEQGDSAMYLCASSDGTANQPQHFGDGTRLSIL.

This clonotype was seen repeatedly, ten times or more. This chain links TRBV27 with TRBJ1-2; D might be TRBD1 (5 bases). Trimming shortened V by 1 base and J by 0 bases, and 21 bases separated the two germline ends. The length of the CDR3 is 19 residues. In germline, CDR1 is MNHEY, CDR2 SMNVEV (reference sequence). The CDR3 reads CASSLLLGRDHVPNYGYTF. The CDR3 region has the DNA TGTGCCAGCAGTTTATTGTTGGGAAGGGACCACGTACCTAACTATGGCTACACCTTC.

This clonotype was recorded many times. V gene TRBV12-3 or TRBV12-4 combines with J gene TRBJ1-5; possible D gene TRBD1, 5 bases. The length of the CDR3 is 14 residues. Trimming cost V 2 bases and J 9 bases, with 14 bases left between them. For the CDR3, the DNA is TGTGCCAGCAGTTTATCTGGAGGGGTCCGGCCCCAGCATTTT. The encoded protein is CASSLSGGVRPQHF.

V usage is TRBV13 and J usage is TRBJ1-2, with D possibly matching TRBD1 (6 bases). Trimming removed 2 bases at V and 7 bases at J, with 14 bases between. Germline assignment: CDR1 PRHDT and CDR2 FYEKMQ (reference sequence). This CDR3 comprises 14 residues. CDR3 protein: CASSLPLTTGGYTF. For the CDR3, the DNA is TGTGCCAGCAGCTTACCCCTGACGACAGGTGGCTACACCTTC.

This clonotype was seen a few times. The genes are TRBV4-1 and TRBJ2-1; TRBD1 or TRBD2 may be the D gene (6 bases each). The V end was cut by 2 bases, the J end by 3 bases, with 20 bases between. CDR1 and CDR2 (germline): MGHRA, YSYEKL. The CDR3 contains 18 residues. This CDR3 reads CASSQIGLRRDNYNEQFF. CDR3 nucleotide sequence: TGCGCCAGCAGCCAAATAGGACTGCGGCGGGACAACTACAATGAGCAGTTCTTC.

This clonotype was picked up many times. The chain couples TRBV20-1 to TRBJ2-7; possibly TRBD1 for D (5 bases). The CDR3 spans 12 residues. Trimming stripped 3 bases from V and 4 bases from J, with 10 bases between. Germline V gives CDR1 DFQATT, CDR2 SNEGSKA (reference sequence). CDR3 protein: CSARGSGYEQYF. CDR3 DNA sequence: TGCAGTGCTAGGGGCTCAGGGTACGAGCAGTACTTC.

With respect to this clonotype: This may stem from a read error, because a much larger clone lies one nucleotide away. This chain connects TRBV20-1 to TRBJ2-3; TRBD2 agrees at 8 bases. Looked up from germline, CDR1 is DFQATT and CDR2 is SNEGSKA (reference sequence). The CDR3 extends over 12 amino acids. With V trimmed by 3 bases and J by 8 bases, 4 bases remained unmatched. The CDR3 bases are TGCAGTGCTAGTAGGGCGGGAGGTACGCAGTATTTT. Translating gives CSASRAGGTQYF.

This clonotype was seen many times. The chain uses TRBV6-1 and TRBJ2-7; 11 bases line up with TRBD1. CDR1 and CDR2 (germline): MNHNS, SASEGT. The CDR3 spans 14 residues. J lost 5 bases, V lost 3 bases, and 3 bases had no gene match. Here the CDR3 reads CASSEWTGGNEQYF. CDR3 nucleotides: TGTGCCAGCAGTGAGTGGACAGGGGGCAACGAGCAGTACTTC.

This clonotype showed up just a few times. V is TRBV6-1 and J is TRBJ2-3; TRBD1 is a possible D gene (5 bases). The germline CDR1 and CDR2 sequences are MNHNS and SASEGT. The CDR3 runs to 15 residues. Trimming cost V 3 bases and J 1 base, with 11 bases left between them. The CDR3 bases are TGTGCCAGCAGTGACAGGGCTTTTGGCACAGATACGCAGTATTTT. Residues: CASSDRAFGTDTQYF.

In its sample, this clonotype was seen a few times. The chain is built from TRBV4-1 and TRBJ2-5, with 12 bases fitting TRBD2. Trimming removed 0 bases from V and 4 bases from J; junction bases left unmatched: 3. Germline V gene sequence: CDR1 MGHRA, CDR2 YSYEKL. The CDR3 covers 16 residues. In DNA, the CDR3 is TGCGCCAGCAGCCAAGATCTAGCGGGGGGGCTAGAGACCCAGTACTTC. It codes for CASSQDLAGGLETQYF.

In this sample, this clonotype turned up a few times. The CDR3 coding sequence is TGTGCCAGCAAATTAGCGGGGAACTACGAGCAGTACTTC. Translating gives CASKLAGNYEQYF. The chain uses TRBV2 and TRBJ2-7; 8 positions agree with TRBD2. V lost 7 bases, J lost 3 bases, and 5 bases stayed unmatched. The CDR3 has 13 residues. Germline assignment: CDR1 SNHLY and CDR2 FYNNEI.

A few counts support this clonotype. In DNA, the CDR3 is TGCAGCGTTGAAGATCTTCTAGCGGGTCTTTCCAATGAGCAGTTCTTC. It is translated as CSVEDLLAGLSNEQFF. The chain uses TRBV29-1 and TRBJ2-1, with 8 bases identical to TRBD2. The CDR3 contains 16 residues. In germline, CDR1 is SQVTM, CDR2 ANQGSEA. V gave up 0 bases and J gave up 6 bases; unmatched junction bases: 10.

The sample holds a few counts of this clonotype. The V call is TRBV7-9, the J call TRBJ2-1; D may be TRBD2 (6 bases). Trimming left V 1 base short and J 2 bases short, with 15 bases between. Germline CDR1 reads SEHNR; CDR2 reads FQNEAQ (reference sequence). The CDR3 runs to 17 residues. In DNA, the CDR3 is TGTGCCAGCAGCTTAGGGGCTAGCGTGTCAGCCTACAATGAGCAGTTCTTC. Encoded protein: CASSLGASVSAYNEQFF.

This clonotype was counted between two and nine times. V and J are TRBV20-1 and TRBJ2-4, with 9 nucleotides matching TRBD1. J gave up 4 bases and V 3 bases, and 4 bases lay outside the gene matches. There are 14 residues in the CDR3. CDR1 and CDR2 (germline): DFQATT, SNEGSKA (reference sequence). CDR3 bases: TGCAGTGCTAGGGAGACAGGGGGGAAAAACATTCAGTACTTC. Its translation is CSARETGGKNIQYF.

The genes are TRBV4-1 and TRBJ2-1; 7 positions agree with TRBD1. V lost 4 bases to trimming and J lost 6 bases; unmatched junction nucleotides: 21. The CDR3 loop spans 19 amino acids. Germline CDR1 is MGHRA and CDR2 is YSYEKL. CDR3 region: CASSLYTPQGTVAGNEQFF. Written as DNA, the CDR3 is TGCGCCAGCAGCCTATATACCCCGCAGGGGACAGTCGCGGGCAATGAGCAGTTCTTC.

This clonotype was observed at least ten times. The DNA of the CDR3 is TGTGCCAGCAGGGATTTGACAGGGGGCACAGATACGCAGTATTTT. Protein: CASRDLTGGTDTQYF. The J gene is TRBJ2-3, the V gene TRBV2, with 8 nucleotides matching TRBD1. Germline V gives CDR1 SNHLY, CDR2 FYNNEI. This CDR3 is built from 15 residues. Germline trimming cut 6 bases from V and 1 base from J; bases unmatched to any gene: 6.

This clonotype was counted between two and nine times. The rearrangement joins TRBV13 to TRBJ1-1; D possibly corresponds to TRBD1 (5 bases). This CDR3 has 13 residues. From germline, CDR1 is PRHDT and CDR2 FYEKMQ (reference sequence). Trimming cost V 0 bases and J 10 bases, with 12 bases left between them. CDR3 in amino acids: CASSLGGTFVAFF. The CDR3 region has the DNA TGTGCCAGCAGCTTAGGGGGGACCTTTGTAGCTTTCTTT. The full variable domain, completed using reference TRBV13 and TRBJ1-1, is AAGVIQSPRHLIKEKRETATLKCYPIPRHDTVYWYQQGPGQDPQFLISFYEKMQSDKGSIPDRFSAQQFSDYHSELNMSSLELGDSALYFCASSLGGTFVAFFGQGTRLTVV.

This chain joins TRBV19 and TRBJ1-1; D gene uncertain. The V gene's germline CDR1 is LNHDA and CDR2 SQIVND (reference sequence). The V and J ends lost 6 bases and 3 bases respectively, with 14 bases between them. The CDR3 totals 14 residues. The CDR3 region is CASSTDGGYTEAFF. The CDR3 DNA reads TGTGCCAGTAGCACCGACGGCGGCTACACTGAAGCTTTCTTT.

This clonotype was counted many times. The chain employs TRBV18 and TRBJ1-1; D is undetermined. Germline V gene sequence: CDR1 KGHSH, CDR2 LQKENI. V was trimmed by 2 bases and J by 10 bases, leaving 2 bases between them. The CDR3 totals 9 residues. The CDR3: CASSPGAFF. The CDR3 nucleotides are TGTGCCAGCTCACCAGGAGCTTTCTTT.

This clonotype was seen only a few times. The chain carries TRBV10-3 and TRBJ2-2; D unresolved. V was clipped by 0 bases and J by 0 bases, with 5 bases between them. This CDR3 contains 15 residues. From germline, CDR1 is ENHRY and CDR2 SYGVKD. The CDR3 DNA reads TGTGCCATCAGTGAGTCGATTGCGAACACCGGGGAGCTGTTTTTT. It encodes CAISESIANTGELFF.

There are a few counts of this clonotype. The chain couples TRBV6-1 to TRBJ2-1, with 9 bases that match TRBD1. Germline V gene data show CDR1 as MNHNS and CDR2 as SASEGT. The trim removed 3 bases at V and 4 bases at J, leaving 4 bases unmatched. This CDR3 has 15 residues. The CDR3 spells CASSDRGQGYNEQFF. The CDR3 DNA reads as TGTGCCAGCAGTGACAGGGGACAGGGTTACAATGAGCAGTTCTTC.

The CDR3 DNA sequence: TGTGCCAGCAGTAGCCGTAGACTAGCGGGGGGCCAAGAGACCCAGTACTTC. It yields the protein CASSSRRLAGGQETQYF. This chain uses TRBV6-2 or TRBV6-3 with TRBJ2-5; 13 bases match TRBD2. The V segment lost 5 bases and the J segment 1 base; nucleotides outside the gene matches: 7. The CDR3 runs 17 residues. Germline lookup yields CDR1 MNHEY and CDR2 SVGEGT.